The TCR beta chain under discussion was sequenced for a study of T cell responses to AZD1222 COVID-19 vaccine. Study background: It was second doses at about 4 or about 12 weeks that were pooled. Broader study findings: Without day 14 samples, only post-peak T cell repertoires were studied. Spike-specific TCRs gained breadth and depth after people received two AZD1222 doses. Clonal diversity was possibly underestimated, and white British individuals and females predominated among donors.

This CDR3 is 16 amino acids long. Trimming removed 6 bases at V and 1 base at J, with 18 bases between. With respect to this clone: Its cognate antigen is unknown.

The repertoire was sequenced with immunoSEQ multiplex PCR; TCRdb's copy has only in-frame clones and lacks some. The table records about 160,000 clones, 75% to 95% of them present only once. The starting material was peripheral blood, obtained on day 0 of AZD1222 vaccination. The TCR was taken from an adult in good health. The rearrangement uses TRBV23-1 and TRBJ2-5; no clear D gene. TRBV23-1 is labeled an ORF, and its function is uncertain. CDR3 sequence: CASSHNGPRLQETQYF. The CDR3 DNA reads TGCGCCAGCAGCCATAACGGGCCCCGACTCCAAGAGACCCAGTACTTC.